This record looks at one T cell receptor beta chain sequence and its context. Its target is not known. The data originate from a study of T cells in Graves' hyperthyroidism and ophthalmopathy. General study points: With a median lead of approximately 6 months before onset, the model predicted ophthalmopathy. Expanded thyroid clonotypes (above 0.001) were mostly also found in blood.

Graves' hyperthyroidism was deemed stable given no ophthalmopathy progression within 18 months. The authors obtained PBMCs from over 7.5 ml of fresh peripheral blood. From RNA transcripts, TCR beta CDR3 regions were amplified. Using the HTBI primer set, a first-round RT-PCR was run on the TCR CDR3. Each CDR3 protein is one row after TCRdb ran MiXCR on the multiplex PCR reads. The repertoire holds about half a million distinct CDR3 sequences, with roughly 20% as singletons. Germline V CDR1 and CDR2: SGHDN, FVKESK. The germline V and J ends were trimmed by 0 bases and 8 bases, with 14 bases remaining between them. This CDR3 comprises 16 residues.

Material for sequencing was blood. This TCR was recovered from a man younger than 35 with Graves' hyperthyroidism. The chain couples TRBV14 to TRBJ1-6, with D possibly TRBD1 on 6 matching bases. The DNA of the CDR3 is TGTGCCAGCAGCCAAGATTTACAGGGACTTTATTCACCCCTCCACTTT. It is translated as CASSQDLQGLYSPLHF.